Below are 2 T cell receptor beta chains sequenced from a single sample in a study of T cells after somatic rescue of genetic block. Assay: immunoSEQ multiplex PCR; the TCRdb copy retains only in-frame clones and omits some. The data contain tens of thousands of clones, around 96% of them singletons. Specimen: peripheral blood mononuclear cells (PBMCs). All receptors come from a child less than two years old.

The chain recombines TRBV29-1 with TRBJ1-2, with D uncertain. The CDR3 contains 11 residues. V dropped 0 bases and J dropped 8 bases, with 7 bases sitting between them. Germline loops: CDR1 SQVTM, CDR2 ANQGSEA. The chain's CDR3 is CSVEEAGGYTF. CDR3 sequence (DNA): TGCAGCGTTGAAGAGGCGGGGGGCTACACCTTC. The variable domain in full, completed from reference TRBV29-1 and TRBJ1-2, reads SAVISQKPSRDICQRGTSLTIQCQVDSQVTMMFWYRQQPGQSLTLIATANQGSEATYESGFVIDKFPISRPNLTFSTLTVSNMSPEDSSIYLCSVEEAGGYTFGSGTRLTVV.

This clone was observed a few times. This chain joins TRBV10-3 and TRBJ1-5; 7 bases map to TRBD1. This CDR3 comprises 13 residues. The trim removed 4 bases at V and 7 bases at J, leaving 4 bases unmatched. Per germline, CDR1 ENHRY and CDR2 SYGVKD. The DNA of the CDR3 is TGTGCCATCAGTGGACAGGGCGGGCAGCCCCAGCATTTT. This gives the protein CAISGQGGQPQHF.